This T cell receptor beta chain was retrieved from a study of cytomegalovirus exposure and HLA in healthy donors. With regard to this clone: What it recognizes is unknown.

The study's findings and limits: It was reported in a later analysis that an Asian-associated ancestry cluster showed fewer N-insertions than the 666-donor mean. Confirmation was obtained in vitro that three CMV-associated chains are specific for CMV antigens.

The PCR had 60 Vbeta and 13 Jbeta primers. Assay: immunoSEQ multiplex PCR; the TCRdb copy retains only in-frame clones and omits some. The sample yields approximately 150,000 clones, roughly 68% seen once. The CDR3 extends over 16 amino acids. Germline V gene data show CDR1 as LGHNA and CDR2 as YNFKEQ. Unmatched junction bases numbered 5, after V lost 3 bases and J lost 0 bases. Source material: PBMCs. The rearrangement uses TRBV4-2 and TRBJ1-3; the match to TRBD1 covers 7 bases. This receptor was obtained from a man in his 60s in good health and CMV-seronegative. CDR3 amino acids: CASSQSRGLSGNTIYF. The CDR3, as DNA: TGTGCCAGCAGCCAGAGTAGGGGGCTCTCTGGAAACACCATATATTTT.